These 20 T cell receptor beta chains came from one sample sequenced in a study of T cell repertoires in cytomegalovirus infection. One entry per CDR3 protein, called by TCRdb with MiXCR from the reads. This table holds about 250,000 distinct CDR3 sequences, roughly 6.5% found once. The sequenced material came from PBMCs. Receptors were obtained from a human donor in good health (CMV status not recorded). Some clones in this sample may be carry-over from other donors' samples.

This clonotype occurred many times. The V and J genes are TRBV7-2 and TRBJ2-6, with D unclear. From germline, CDR1 is SGHTA and CDR2 FQGNSA. The CDR3 is made up of 17 amino acids. The V end lost 2 bases, the J end lost 5 bases, and 16 bases lay between the germline ends. The CDR3: CASSLIALPSWANVLTF. DNA of the CDR3: TGTGCCAGCAGCTTAATAGCCCTTCCCTCCTGGGCCAACGTCCTGACTTTC. The full variable domain, its missing parts supplied by reference TRBV7-2 and TRBJ2-6, is GAGVSQSPSNKVTEKGKDVELRCDPISGHTALYWYRQSLGQGLEFLIYFQGNSAPDKSGLPSDRFSAERTGGSVSTLTIQRTQQEDSAVYLCASSLIALPSWANVLTFGAGSRLTVL.

Comments on this clonotype: A much larger clone differs by one base, so this may be a read error. The V gene is TRBV10-3, the J gene TRBJ2-1; TRBD2 agrees at 9 bases. CDR1 and CDR2 (germline): ENHRY, SYGVKD. This CDR3 spans 15 amino acids. J lost 7 bases, V lost 5 bases, and 9 bases had no gene match. CDR3 DNA sequence: TGTGCCATCAGTCTTAGCGGGGGCCAGGAAAATGAGCAGTTCTTC. This sequence encodes CAISLSGGQENEQFF.

The sample holds a few counts of this clonotype. V usage is TRBV30 and J usage is TRBJ1-5; TRBD1 is a possible D gene (5 bases). The CDR3 has 14 amino acids. Germline CDR1 is GTSNPN and CDR2 is SVGIG (reference sequence). V was trimmed by 2 bases and J by 6 bases, leaving 14 bases between them. CDR3 in amino acids: CAWSIDSLGQPQHF. The CDR3 DNA reads as TGTGCCTGGAGTATTGACAGCCTCGGTCAGCCCCAGCATTTT. Full variable domain (rest looked up from reference TRBV30 and TRBJ1-5): SQTIHQWPATLVQPVGSPLSLECTVEGTSNPNLYWYRQAAGRGLQLLFYSVGIGQISSEVPQNLSASRPQDRQFILSSKKLLLSDSGFYLCAWSIDSLGQPQHFGDGTRLSIL.

The sample holds many counts of this clonotype. The gene calls are TRBV6-2 or TRBV6-3 and TRBJ2-2, with 11 bases that match TRBD1. Looked up from germline, CDR1 is MNHEY and CDR2 is SVGEGT. The V segment lost 6 bases and the J segment 8 bases; nucleotides outside the gene matches: 11. The CDR3 is made up of 16 amino acids. In nucleotides, the CDR3 is TGTGCCAGCAGCCGACCCCGGACAGGGGGCTTGGGGGAGCTGTTTTTT. As protein: CASSRPRTGGLGELFF.

This clonotype occurred many times. The rearrangement uses TRBV2 and TRBJ2-7, with D possibly TRBD2 on 6 matching bases. The length of the CDR3 is 14 residues. V was pared by 0 bases and J by 2 bases, with 8 bases between. CDR1 SNHLY and CDR2 FYNNEI come from the germline V gene. The CDR3 here is CASSEARGTYEQYF. CDR3 nucleotide sequence: TGTGCCAGCAGTGAAGCCCGGGGGACCTACGAGCAGTACTTC.

This clonotype was detected many times. The rearrangement uses TRBV7-9 and TRBJ2-4; TRBD1 aligns across 8 bases. J was trimmed by 0 bases and V by 1 base; bases with no gene match: 14. The CDR3 is made up of 20 amino acids. Germline CDR1 SEHNR, CDR2 FQNEAQ (reference sequence). The CDR3 sequence: CASSLVGAGGLRTAKNIQYF. Written as DNA, the CDR3 is TGTGCCAGCAGCTTAGTAGGCGCAGGGGGCCTTCGAACAGCCAAAAACATTCAGTACTTC.

In this sample, this clonotype turned up many times. The rearrangement uses TRBV28 and TRBJ2-4; D gene ambiguous. With 8 bases removed from V and 0 bases from J, the gap between germline ends came to 11 bases. This CDR3 has 14 amino acids. Germline CDR1 is MDHEN and CDR2 is SYDVKM. In DNA form, the CDR3 reads TGTGCCAGCCAGTTCGGCGTAGCCAAAAACATTCAGTACTTC. Its protein product is CASQFGVAKNIQYF.

This clonotype was seen repeatedly, ten times or more. This chain uses TRBV23-1 with TRBJ2-3; D unresolved. TRBV23-1 is labeled an ORF, and its function is uncertain. The CDR3 has 15 amino acids. V dropped 2 bases and J dropped 1 base, with 10 bases sitting between them. The CDR3 region has the DNA TGCGCCAGCAGTCAAGATTGGGCCCGCACAGATACGCAGTATTTT. It codes for CASSQDWARTDTQYF.

At least ten counts were recorded for this clonotype. V gene TRBV19 combines with J gene TRBJ2-2; D ambiguous. The CDR3 is made up of 14 amino acids. Per germline, CDR1 LNHDA and CDR2 SQIVND (reference sequence). Trimming cost V 3 bases and J 5 bases, with 10 bases left between them. The CDR3 coding sequence is TGTGCCAGTAGTATTGGTGGGAATACCGGGGAGCTGTTTTTT. This encodes CASSIGGNTGELFF.

This clonotype was seen many times. The V and J genes are TRBV28 and TRBJ1-3, with D perhaps matching TRBD1 (5 bases). In germline, CDR1 is MDHEN, CDR2 SYDVKM. V shed 5 bases and J shed 9 bases, with 14 bases lying between them. The CDR3 loop spans 13 amino acids. The CDR3 nucleotides read TGTGCCAGCAGTAGGGTGGGGGGGGGCACCATATATTTT. It specifies CASSRVGGGTIYF.

This clonotype was found many times. The V call is TRBV28, the J call TRBJ2-7; TRBD2 aligns across 12 bases. The CDR3 runs to 14 residues. CDR1 is MDHEN, CDR2 SYDVKM, per germline. V was clipped by 7 bases and J by 1 base; unmatched bases: 2. The CDR3 coding sequence is TGTGCCAGCATCACTAGCGGGGGGTCCTACGAGCAGTACTTC. Translating it yields CASITSGGSYEQYF.

This clonotype was seen at least ten times. The rearrangement uses TRBV20-1 and TRBJ1-5; D is undetermined. Germline CDR1 reads DFQATT; CDR2 reads SNEGSKA (reference sequence). This CDR3 is 14 amino acids long. The V end was cut by 0 bases, the J end by 3 bases, with 9 bases between. The CDR3 protein is CSARDYEINQPQHF. In nucleotides, the CDR3 is TGCAGTGCTAGAGATTATGAAATCAATCAGCCCCAGCATTTT.

This clonotype was recorded many times. The J gene is TRBJ2-2, the V gene TRBV7-2, with TRBD1 matching 8 bases. Germline loops: CDR1 SGHTA, CDR2 FQGNSA. V lost 1 base and J lost 6; bases outside the gene matches: 4. CDR3 size: 15 residues. In nucleotides, the CDR3 is TGTGCCAGCAGCTTAGTAGCCAGGGGGCCCGGGGAGCTGTTTTTT. Amino acids: CASSLVARGPGELFF.

In this sample, this clonotype turned up many times. The chain employs TRBV7-2 and TRBJ2-7; D not certain. Germline CDR1 is SGHTA and CDR2 is FQGNSA. Trimming removed 1 base from V and 6 bases from J, with 10 bases in between. The CDR3 consists of 13 residues. CDR3: CASSLVPQSEQYF. CDR3 in DNA: TGTGCCAGCAGCTTAGTCCCCCAGAGCGAGCAGTACTTC.

This clonotype was counted only a few times. The CDR3 coding sequence is TGTGCCAGCAGGGGGGCCGGGAACACCGGGGAGCTGTTTTTT. It encodes CASRGAGNTGELFF. This chain uses TRBV25-1 with TRBJ2-2; maybe TRBD1 (6 bases). The CDR3 length is 14 residues. Trimming removed 6 bases from V and 1 base from J, with 9 bases in between. From germline, CDR1 is MGHDK and CDR2 SYGVNS.

Many counts were recorded for this clonotype. This chain connects TRBV3-1 to TRBJ1-1; a weak D match, TRBD1 (5 bases). V dropped 4 bases and J dropped 6 bases, with 12 bases sitting between them. Germline-derived CDR1 and CDR2 are LGHDT and YNNKEL (reference sequence). The CDR3 spans 13 residues. For the CDR3, the DNA is TGTGCCAGCAGCCTCCTCGGGACGGCTGAAGCTTTCTTT. Translated: CASSLLGTAEAFF. The complete variable domain, with remaining parts taken from reference TRBV3-1 and TRBJ1-1, reads DTAVSQTPKYLVTQMGNDKSIKCEQNLGHDTMYWYKQDSKKFLKIMFSYNNKELIINETVPNRFSPKSPDKAHLNLHINSLELGDSAVYFCASSLLGTAEAFFGQGTRLTVV.

This clonotype has a count of ten or more. The gene calls are TRBV5-6 and TRBJ2-7; 7 bases are shared with TRBD2. V was clipped by 4 bases and J by 0 bases; unmatched bases: 4. CDR3 length: 14 amino acids. Germline lookup yields CDR1 SGHDT and CDR2 YYEEEE. This CDR3 reads CASSVRTSSYEQYF. In nucleotides, the CDR3 is TGTGCCAGCAGCGTTAGGACTAGCTCCTACGAGCAGTACTTC.

Only one count was recorded for this clonotype. The rearrangement joins TRBV4-2 to TRBJ2-7; perhaps D is TRBD1 or TRBD2 (5 bases each). The V gene lost 1 base and the J gene lost 0 bases, with 19 bases spanning the gap. CDR3 length equals 18 residues. The germline CDR1 and CDR2 sequences are LGHNA and YNFKEQ. CDR3 sequence reads: CASSQGLSGASRSYEQYF. For the CDR3, the DNA is TGTGCCAGCAGCCAAGGTCTGAGTGGGGCTAGCCGCTCCTACGAGCAGTACTTC.

The chain uses TRBV20-1 and TRBJ1-2; maybe TRBD1 (6 bases). V lost 6 bases and J 3 bases, leaving 14 bases between the germline ends. The CDR3 length is 13 residues. Germline V lookup: CDR1 DFQATT, CDR2 SNEGSKA (reference sequence). CDR3 sequence (DNA): TGCAGTGCCAGTCAGGGGCTTGACTATGGCTACACCTTC. Its protein is CSASQGLDYGYTF.

This clonotype was counted only a few times. This chain connects TRBV14 to TRBJ2-7; TRBD1 matches at 9 bases. V dropped 5 bases and J dropped 4; count of bases not matched to a gene: 3. This CDR3 is built from 13 residues. Germline CDR1 is SGHDN and CDR2 is FVKESK. The CDR3 DNA sequence: TGTGCCAGCAGCGTAGGGACAGGGTACGAGCAGTACTTC. Its translation: CASSVGTGYEQYF.